This T cell receptor beta chain was sequenced in a study of T cell responses to AZD1222 COVID-19 vaccine. The CDR3 extends over 14 amino acids. The germline V gene has CDR1 ENHRY and CDR2 SYGVKD. Trimming pared 1 base from V and 9 bases from J, leaving 10 bases between. Measured with immunoSEQ multiplex PCR; TCRdb has only the in-frame clones, and not every one. The data show about 110,000 clones, with over 85% seen just once and 2% to 3% held by the top ten. The sequencing used peripheral blood, collected 28 days after the second AZD1222 dose. The V call is TRBV10-3, the J call TRBJ1-6; unclear D gene. This TCR was sampled from an adult who received the AZD1222 COVID-19 vaccine. The CDR3: CAISEFGVGSPLHF. CDR3 nucleotides: TGTGCCATCAGTGAGTTTGGGGTGGGTTCACCCCTCCACTTT.